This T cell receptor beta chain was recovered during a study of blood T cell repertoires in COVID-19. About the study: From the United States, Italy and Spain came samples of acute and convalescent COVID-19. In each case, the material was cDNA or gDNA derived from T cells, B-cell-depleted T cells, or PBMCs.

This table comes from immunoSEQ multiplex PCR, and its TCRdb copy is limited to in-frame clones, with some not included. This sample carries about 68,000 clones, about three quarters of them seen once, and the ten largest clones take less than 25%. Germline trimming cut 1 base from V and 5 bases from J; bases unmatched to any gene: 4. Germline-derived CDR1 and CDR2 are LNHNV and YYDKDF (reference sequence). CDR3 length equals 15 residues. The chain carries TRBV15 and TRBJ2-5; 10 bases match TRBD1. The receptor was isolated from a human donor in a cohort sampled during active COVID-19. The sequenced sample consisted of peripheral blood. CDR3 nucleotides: TGTGCCACCAGCAGAGGGGGGGACAGGGGTGAGACCCAGTACTTC. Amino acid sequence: CATSRGGDRGETQYF.